There are many counts of the clone carrying this T cell receptor beta chain. What it recognizes is unknown. The length of the CDR3 is 13 residues. Germline CDR1 reads WNHNN; CDR2 reads SYGVQD (reference sequence). V shed 6 bases and J shed 7 bases, with 12 bases lying between them. TCRdb reanalysed the 5' RACE reads using MiXCR and keeps one entry per CDR3 protein. The profile shows hundreds of thousands of distinct CDR3 sequences, approximately 9% of them singletons. The data are from a study of T cells after yellow fever vaccination. General study results and limits: Overall, a small share of clonotypes was seen in both CD4 and CD8 compartments.

The V call is TRBV10-1, the J call TRBJ2-2; no definite D call. Sample: PBMCs, taken on the day of the first yellow fever vaccination. This receptor was taken from a man aged 18 to 35 who received the YFV17D yellow fever vaccine. DNA for the CDR3: TGCGCCAGCAGCGTAGGGTCTGGCGGGGAGCTGTTTTTT. It specifies CASSVGSGGELFF.